The rows below give T cell receptor beta chains drawn from one sample of a study of blood T cell repertoires in COVID-19. Generated by immunoSEQ multiplex PCR, the TCRdb table keeps only in-frame clones and is missing some. The sample has approximately 670,000 clones; more than 80% are singletons. The sequenced sample was peripheral blood. These receptors were taken from a woman aged 18-35 years with acute or convalescent COVID-19. Each CDR3 is given without its conserved first and last residue. D genes are given only for firm matches.

J: TRBJ1-1; D: TRBD1; V: TRBV18; CDR3: ASSVTGAPQLGAF
J: TRBJ1-5; D: TRBD1; V: TRBV10-2; CDR3: ASSDRGRNQPQH
J: TRBJ2-1; D: TRBD2; V: TRBV11-2; CDR3: ASSSRGSSYNEQF
J: TRBJ1-1; D: NA; V: TRBV2; CDR3: ASSQSRGTEAF
J: TRBJ2-7; D: TRBD1; V: TRBV5-5; CDR3: ASSLGATGAYEQY
J: TRBJ1-5; D: TRBD1; V: TRBV5-5; CDR3: ASSSRDRVAQPQH
J: TRBJ2-5; D: TRBD1; V: TRBV6-5; CDR3: ASSHRDRVETQY
J: TRBJ1-6; D: TRBD1; V: TRBV30; CDR3: AWSIDRALNSPLH
J: TRBJ1-2; D: NA; V: TRBV21-1; CDR3: ASSKAHRLYGYT
J: TRBJ1-5; D: TRBD1; V: TRBV14; CDR3: ASSHYRGPHHSNQPQH
J: TRBJ2-7; D: NA; V: TRBV5-5; CDR3: ASSPAGQGYEQY
J: TRBJ1-3; D: NA; V: TRBV4-2; CDR3: ASSQGVRVN
J: TRBJ2-7; D: NA; V: TRBV5-1; CDR3: ASSLGTPTYEQY
J: TRBJ1-2; D: NA; V: TRBV6-5; CDR3: ASRSPGGYGYT
J: TRBJ1-2; D: NA; V: TRBV11-2; CDR3: ASSFQGGGNYGYT
J: TRBJ1-3; D: TRBD1; V: TRBV24-1; CDR3: ATSDPRTGGTIY
J: TRBJ1-2; D: NA; V: TRBV7-9; CDR3: ASSLINYGYT
J: TRBJ2-7; D: NA; V: TRBV5-1; CDR3: ASSYDSYEQY
J: TRBJ1-5; D: TRBD1; V: TRBV7-2; CDR3: ASSLVPGQVVNQPQH
J: TRBJ2-3; D: TRBD1; V: TRBV9; CDR3: ASSAPGQGTTDTQY
J: TRBJ2-1; D: NA; V: TRBV6-5; CDR3: ASAPGAGSYNEQF
J: TRBJ1-1; D: TRBD1; V: TRBV2; CDR3: ASSEERQGQSNGAF
J: TRBJ1-6; D: TRBD1; V: TRBV18; CDR3: ASSPSPGTGVNSPLH
J: TRBJ2-3; D: NA; V: TRBV7-3; CDR3: ASSSQGTDTQY
J: TRBJ2-7; D: TRBD1; V: TRBV5-1; CDR3: ASSLSGTGTYEQY
J: TRBJ1-2; D: NA; V: TRBV6-5; CDR3: ATLPVGEVYGYT
J: TRBJ2-1; D: TRBD2; V: TRBV2; CDR3: ASSEAPGGLEQF
J: TRBJ2-1; D: NA; V: TRBV9; CDR3: ASSVGGKEQF